This TCR beta chain originates from a study of blood T cell repertoires in COVID-19. Turning to the study itself: Researchers got acute and convalescent COVID-19 samples from the United States, Italy and Spain. In each case, the material was cDNA or gDNA derived from T cells, B-cell-depleted T cells, or PBMCs.

This clone was seen once. In the authors' workflow: Nucleated cell number was recorded as an estimate derived from reference gene primer amplification. Measured with immunoSEQ multiplex PCR; TCRdb has only the in-frame clones, and not every one. That table furnishes V, J and clone size, whereas the DNA furnished D and trimming. The sample has roughly 190,000 clones, more than 75% seen once. The CDR3 consists of 15 residues. CDR1 is SGHRS and CDR2 is YFSETQ in the germline V gene. Between the trimmed V and J ends, which lost 0 bases and 7 bases, there was a span of 13 bases. Source material: peripheral blood. The rearrangement joins TRBV5-1 to TRBJ1-4, with unresolved D. The source of this sequence is a middle-aged man with active or convalescent COVID-19. CDR3 sequence (DNA): TGCGCCAGCAGCTTGGAAGGGCTTGGAGGTGAAAAACTGTTTTTT. Protein product: CASSLEGLGGEKLFF.